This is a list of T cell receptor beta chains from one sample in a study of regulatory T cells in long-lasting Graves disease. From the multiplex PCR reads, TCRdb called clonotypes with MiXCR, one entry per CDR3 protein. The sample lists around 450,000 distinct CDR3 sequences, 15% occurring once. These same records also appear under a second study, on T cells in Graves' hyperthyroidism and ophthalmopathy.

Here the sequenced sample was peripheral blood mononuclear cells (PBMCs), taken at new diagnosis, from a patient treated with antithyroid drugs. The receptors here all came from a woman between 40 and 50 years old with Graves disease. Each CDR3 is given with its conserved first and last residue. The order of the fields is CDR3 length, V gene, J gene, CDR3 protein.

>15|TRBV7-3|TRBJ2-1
CASSLWGPPNNEQFF
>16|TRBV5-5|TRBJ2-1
CASSYRLVMTDNEQFF
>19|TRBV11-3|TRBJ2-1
CASSLDGLGGARIHNEQFF
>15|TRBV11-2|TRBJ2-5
CASSLELAGAETQYF
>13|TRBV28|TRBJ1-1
CASSLNLNTEAFF
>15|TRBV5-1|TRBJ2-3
CASTQTSDSTDTQYF
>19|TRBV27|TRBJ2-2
CASSFTVGLRTANTGELFF
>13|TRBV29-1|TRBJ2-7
CSVVRAGRYEQYF
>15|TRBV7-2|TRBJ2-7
CASSSLAGYYYEQYF
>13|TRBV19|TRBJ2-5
CASSIPGRETQYF
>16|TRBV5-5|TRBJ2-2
CASSLFSGRAMGELFF
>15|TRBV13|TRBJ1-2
CASSSPGAGMWGYTF
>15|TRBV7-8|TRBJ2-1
CASRGRGGVYNEQFF
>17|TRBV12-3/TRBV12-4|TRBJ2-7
CASSPTEGGDYSYEQYF
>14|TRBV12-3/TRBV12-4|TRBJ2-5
CASSRDGRVGTQYF
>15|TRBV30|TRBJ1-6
CAWSGGGLQNSPLHF
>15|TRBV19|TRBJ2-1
CASRTLAGDYNEQFF
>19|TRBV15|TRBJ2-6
CATSRDISKGKTGANVLTF
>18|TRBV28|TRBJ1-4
CASSFPLGQGEDNEKLFF
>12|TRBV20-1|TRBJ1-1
CSASRLVTEAFF
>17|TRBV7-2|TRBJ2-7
CASSRSPSGPSSYEQYF
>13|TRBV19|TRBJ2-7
CASAFGRSYEQYF
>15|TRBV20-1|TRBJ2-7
CSARVRTTGFYEQYF